The 18 T cell receptor beta chains below all came from one sample that was sequenced in a study of shared clonotypes between healthy human individuals. The repertoire was sequenced with immunoSEQ multiplex PCR; TCRdb's copy has only in-frame clones and lacks some. The sample has about 2.4 million clones; approximately 94% are singletons. Sequencing input: naive CD4+ T cells sorted from blood. The subset was: CD45RA+ positively selected. The receptors shown here come from a young man in good health.

The chain joins TRBV6-6 to TRBJ1-1; D ambiguous. CDR3 size: 15 residues. Germline V lookup: CDR1 MNHNY, CDR2 SVGAGI (reference sequence). V was pared by 4 bases and J by 2 bases, with 14 bases between. CDR3 nucleotides: TGTGCCAGCAGTTCCATATTCGGGTCTAACACTGAAGCTTTCTTT. This sequence encodes CASSSIFGSNTEAFF.

The chain uses TRBV6-6 and TRBJ2-6; 7 bases match TRBD1. This CDR3 has 15 residues. V shed 7 bases and J 2 bases; nucleotides not matched to a gene: 5. Germline V CDR1 and CDR2: MNHNY, SVGAGI (reference sequence). The CDR3 protein is CASTKTGTGANVLTF. The CDR3 DNA is TGTGCCAGCACTAAGACAGGGACTGGGGCCAACGTCCTGACTTTC.

The genes are TRBV4-1 and TRBJ2-7; D is unclear. The V end lost 0 bases, the J end lost 0 bases, and 9 bases lay between the germline ends. Germline values: CDR1 MGHRA, CDR2 YSYEKL. This CDR3 region has 15 residues. The CDR3 protein is CASSQENAISYEQYF. CDR3 DNA: TGCGCCAGCAGCCAAGAGAACGCAATCTCCTACGAGCAGTACTTC.

The chain joins TRBV6-5 to TRBJ2-5; TRBD1 agrees at 7 bases. The CDR3 covers 15 residues. Unmatched junction bases numbered 3, after V lost 0 bases and J lost 2 bases. From germline, CDR1 is MNHEY and CDR2 SVGAGI. The chain's CDR3 is CASSYSDRTQETQYF. Written as DNA, the CDR3 is TGTGCCAGCAGTTACTCGGACAGGACGCAAGAGACCCAGTACTTC.

The rearrangement links TRBV27 to TRBJ1-6; no definite D call. The CDR3 length is 14 residues. Germline assignment: CDR1 MNHEY and CDR2 SMNVEV (reference sequence). This chain's CDR3 is CVSRPGSYNSPLHF. The CDR3 bases are TGTGTCTCGAGGCCGGGTTCCTATAATTCACCCCTCCACTTT.

The chain is built from TRBV5-5 and TRBJ1-6; no clear D gene. From germline, CDR1 is SGHKS and CDR2 YYEKEE (reference sequence). This CDR3 spans 16 amino acids. With 4 bases removed from V and 0 bases from J, the gap between germline ends came to 11 bases. CDR3 residues: CASSIGLNSYNSPLHF. The CDR3 bases are TGTGCCAGCAGCATTGGACTGAACTCCTATAATTCACCCCTCCACTTT.

The rearrangement joins TRBV30 to TRBJ1-6; weak D call: TRBD1 (5 bases). This CDR3 spans 16 amino acids. Germline V gene data show CDR1 as GTSNPN and CDR2 as SVGIG (reference sequence). Trimming shortened V by 0 bases and J by 0 bases, and 9 bases separated the two germline ends. The CDR3 is CAWSVGGGSYNSPLHF. In DNA form, the CDR3 reads TGTGCCTGGAGTGTCGGGGGTGGCTCCTATAATTCACCCCTCCACTTT.

The chain is built from TRBV2 and TRBJ1-6; D ambiguous. The V end was cut by 8 bases, the J end by 7 bases, with 18 bases between. The CDR3 extends over 15 amino acids. CDR1 SNHLY and CDR2 FYNNEI come from the germline V gene. The DNA for the CDR3 is TGTGCCAGCCGAGTGGTGGAGGATCGGAATTCACCCCTCCACTTT. The encoded protein is CASRVVEDRNSPLHF.

The rearrangement uses TRBV11-2 and TRBJ2-3; D not resolved. V lost 5 bases to trimming and J lost 1 base, with 10 bases between them. The CDR3 loop spans 14 amino acids. Germline-derived CDR1 and CDR2 are SGHAT and FQNNGV. In DNA, the CDR3 is TGTGCCAGCAGCACACCTCTCGGCACAGATACGCAGTATTTT. Protein product: CASSTPLGTDTQYF.

The rearrangement uses TRBV30 and TRBJ1-2; D remains unclear. Germline V gives CDR1 GTSNPN, CDR2 SVGIG (reference sequence). The CDR3 is 12 amino acids. V lost 0 bases, J lost 7 bases, and 9 bases lay in between. CDR3 nucleotide sequence: TGTGCCTGGAGTGTACTAGTAGGTGGCTACACCTTC. It translates to CAWSVLVGGYTF.

In the case of this clone: Distinct nucleotide sequences in the sample also encode this CDR3. The chain couples TRBV5-6 to TRBJ2-7; no reliable D call. CDR3 size: 12 residues. Germline CDR1 and CDR2: SGHDT and YYEEEE. V lost 0 bases and J 4 bases, leaving 5 bases between the germline ends. In DNA, the CDR3 is TGTGCCAGCAGCTTGGGTAGGTACGAGCAGTACTTC. It codes for CASSLGRYEQYF. The full variable domain, completed using reference TRBV5-6 and TRBJ2-7, is DAGVTQSPTHLIKTRGQQVTLRCSPKSGHDTVSWYQQALGQGPQFIFQYYEEEERQRGNFPDRFSGHQFPNYSSELNVNALLLGDSALYLCASSLGRYEQYFGPGTRLTVT.

This clone was recorded only once. The chain recombines TRBV27 with TRBJ1-2, with D possibly being TRBD1 (5 bases). V lost 3 bases and J lost 2, with 13 bases in between. The CDR3 runs 15 residues. Looked up from germline, CDR1 is MNHEY and CDR2 is SMNVEV (reference sequence). The CDR3 here is CASSLGPAVNYGYTF. CDR3 in DNA: TGTGCCAGCAGTTTGGGGCCGGCGGTAAACTATGGCTACACCTTC.

This chain connects TRBV5-4 to TRBJ1-1, with unresolved D. V lost 5 bases and J 0 bases, leaving 17 bases between the germline ends. Germline V lookup: CDR1 SGHNT, CDR2 YYREEE (reference sequence). The CDR3 is 16 residues long. The CDR3 protein is CASRVGISGVNTEAFF. DNA for the CDR3: TGTGCCAGCAGAGTAGGGATTTCTGGGGTGAACACTGAAGCTTTCTTT.

The V and J genes are TRBV4-3 and TRBJ2-4; no firm D call. Trimming took 1 base from V and 8 from J, leaving 9 bases between them. CDR1 is LGHNA and CDR2 is YSLEER in the germline V gene. The CDR3 runs to 13 residues. CDR3 bases: TGCGCCAGCAGCCAAGTTTATAGAGACATTCAGTACTTC. Its protein is CASSQVYRDIQYF.

The count of this clone is one. The chain joins TRBV5-1 to TRBJ1-4, with 7 bases fitting TRBD1. Germline values: CDR1 SGHRS, CDR2 YFSETQ. The trim removed 5 bases at V and 7 bases at J, leaving 8 bases unmatched. The CDR3 has 14 amino acids. CDR3 sequence: CASRSATGSEKLFF. In nucleotides, the CDR3 is TGCGCCAGCAGGTCGGCGACAGGGAGTGAAAAACTGTTTTTT.

The gene calls are TRBV2 and TRBJ1-1; possibly TRBD1 for D (6 bases). This CDR3 spans 15 amino acids. Trimming stripped 1 base from V and 6 bases from J, with 15 bases between. Germline loops: CDR1 SNHLY, CDR2 FYNNEI. CDR3 residues: CASSEGRGGASEAFF. As DNA, the CDR3 is TGTGCCAGCAGTGAAGGGCGGGGGGGCGCTTCTGAAGCTTTCTTT.

This clone was seen only a few times. The chain carries TRBV15 and TRBJ1-2, with D possibly TRBD1 on 5 matching bases. Trimming left V 0 bases short and J 8 bases short, with 13 bases between. CDR3 length: 14 amino acids. The germline V gene has CDR1 LNHNV and CDR2 YYDKDF (reference sequence). The CDR3 reads CATSRDFGTVGYTF. The CDR3 DNA is TGTGCCACCAGCAGAGACTTCGGGACCGTAGGCTACACCTTC.

V is TRBV10-3 and J is TRBJ2-7; TRBD2 might be the D (5 bases). V was clipped by 0 bases and J by 2 bases, with 11 bases between them. Germline V gene lookup returns CDR1 ENHRY and CDR2 SYGVKD. This CDR3 region has 15 residues. The CDR3 loop is CAISESGRETYEQYF. CDR3 bases: TGTGCCATCAGTGAGTCGGGTCGGGAAACCTACGAGCAGTACTTC.